Listed below are T cell receptor beta chains from one sample, sequenced in a study of siplizumab effects on memory and regulatory T cells. Clones were sequenced by immunoSEQ multiplex PCR, and TCRdb holds only the in-frame ones, with some missing. The profile shows tens of thousands of clones, roughly 90% of them singletons. The sample was naive CD4+ T cells sorted from blood. These receptor sequences come from a human donor in good health. CDR3s include the opening cysteine and the closing phenylalanine or tryptophan. The order of the fields is V gene, J gene, CDR3 protein.

TRBV7-8	TRBJ2-1	CASSLAYRGDNEQFF
TRBV10-1	TRBJ2-1	CASGTSGPGEQFF
TRBV6-5	TRBJ1-3	CASSRGRSGNTIYF
TRBV7-6	TRBJ2-7	CASSQGGGLAGEKDEQYF
TRBV29-1	TRBJ2-2	CSVEVWGNTGELFF
TRBV5-6	TRBJ1-2	CASIPFGTGGSDYGYTF
TRBV19	TRBJ1-2	CASSIARQGGYGYTF
TRBV10-3	TRBJ2-7	CAIREQGGDEQYF
TRBV2	TRBJ1-2	CATGQGVAGYTF
TRBV19	TRBJ2-1	CASSIGGSFMYNEQFF
TRBV2	TRBJ1-4	CASNLDGAAWEKLFF
TRBV5-1	TRBJ2-7	CASSPTGPRSYEQYF
TRBV19	TRBJ2-2	CASRQDRPNTGELFF
TRBV19	TRBJ2-3	CASANTGKMFADTQYF
TRBV7-2	TRBJ1-3	CASSPTSGTGNTIYF
TRBV6-4	TRBJ1-2	CASSAWGQGSYGYTF
TRBV6-6	TRBJ1-3	CASRRTTGTGNTIYF